Below are 11 T cell receptor beta chains sequenced from a single sample in a study of CD8 T cells in ankylosing spondylitis. A single record per CDR3 protein comes from TCRdb applying MiXCR to the 5' RACE reads. Seen here are under 300,000 distinct CDR3 sequences, 18% observed once, and the top ten hold around 33%. Input material: blood, either unsorted or a sorted T cell fraction (not recorded which). All receptors derive from a male donor with ankylosing spondylitis or in good health (not recorded which).

This clonotype was counted between two and nine times. The chain couples TRBV29-1 to TRBJ1-3; weak D call: TRBD1 (5 bases). V was clipped by 1 base and J by 4 bases, with 11 bases between them. This CDR3 contains 14 residues. Germline V lookup: CDR1 SQVTM, CDR2 ANQGSEA. The CDR3 spells CSVEGGTVGNTIYF. In DNA form, the CDR3 reads TGCAGCGTTGAAGGCGGGACGGTCGGAAACACCATATATTTT. The full variable domain, in which reference TRBV29-1 and TRBJ1-3 provide the parts outside the CDR3, is SAVISQKPSRDICQRGTSLTIQCQVDSQVTMMFWYRQQPGQSLTLIATANQGSEATYESGFVIDKFPISRPNLTFSTLTVSNMSPEDSSIYLCSVEGGTVGNTIYFGEGSWLTVV.

The chain has TRBV9 and TRBJ2-2; D is possibly TRBD2 (5 bases). Germline V CDR1 and CDR2: SGDLS, YYNGEE. This CDR3 spans 17 amino acids. The V and J ends lost 3 bases and 1 base respectively, with 16 bases between them. CDR3 region: CASSGYAGGRNTGELFF. As DNA, the CDR3 is TGTGCCAGCAGCGGATACGCAGGAGGTCGGAACACCGGGGAGCTGTTTTTT.

This clonotype was recorded a few times. This chain connects TRBV20-1 to TRBJ2-1; the D is unclear. Trimming removed 0 bases from V and 0 bases from J, with 12 bases in between. The CDR3 runs to 16 residues. CDR1 DFQATT and CDR2 SNEGSKA come from the germline V gene (reference sequence). Here the CDR3 DNA reads TGCAGTGCTAGAGATCAAGCCCCCGACTCCTACAATGAGCAGTTCTTC. Translation: CSARDQAPDSYNEQFF.

The chain is built from TRBV6-1 and TRBJ2-7; 7 bases agree with TRBD1. Germline V gives CDR1 MNHNS, CDR2 SASEGT. The CDR3 has 14 amino acids. With 6 bases clipped from V and 11 bases from J, the junction kept 16 bases outside the gene matches. The CDR3 loop is CASSKSGGVEEEYF. CDR3 DNA sequence: TGTGCCAGCAGCAAATCAGGGGGAGTCGAGGAGGAGTACTTC.

The gene calls are TRBV10-2 and TRBJ2-1, with 8 bases fitting TRBD2. The CDR3 sequence is 16 residues long. Trimming at V came to 3 bases and at J to 2 bases, leaving 6 bases not matched to a gene. The germline V gene has CDR1 WSHSY and CDR2 SAAADI. In nucleotides, the CDR3 is TGCGCCAGCAGTGAATGGTCGGGAGGGCCCTACAATGAGCAGTTCTTC. Protein sequence: CASSEWSGGPYNEQFF.

V and J are TRBV6-1 and TRBJ2-2, with 10 nucleotides matching TRBD1. The germline gives CDR1 MNHNS, CDR2 SASEGT. The CDR3 loop spans 14 amino acids. V was clipped by 4 bases and J by 6 bases; unmatched bases: 2. Here the CDR3 DNA reads TGTGCCAGCAGTGGAGGACAGGGGGCCGGGGAGCTGTTTTTT. Protein sequence: CASSGGQGAGELFF.

This clonotype has only a few counts. The J gene is TRBJ2-4, the V gene TRBV10-3; a possible D gene is TRBD1 (5 bases). V was pared by 3 bases and J by 0 bases, with 9 bases between. The CDR3 length is 15 residues. From germline, CDR1 is ENHRY and CDR2 SYGVKD. For the CDR3, the DNA is TGTGCCATCAGTGAATCAGGGCTAGCCAAAAACATTCAGTACTTC. This gives the protein CAISESGLAKNIQYF.

The CDR3: CASSFSGTALLNEKLFF. CDR3 bases: TGTGCCAGCAGCTTTTCCGGGACAGCTCTCCTTAATGAAAAACTGTTTTTT. The gene calls are TRBV7-9 and TRBJ1-4, with TRBD1 matching 7 bases. The V gene end was trimmed by 3 bases and the J gene end by 4 bases; junction bases not matched to a gene: 11. Germline CDR1 and CDR2: SEHNR and FQNEAQ (reference sequence). The CDR3 loop spans 17 amino acids.

The rearrangement uses TRBV14 and TRBJ2-1; no clear D gene. V dropped 4 bases and J dropped 2 bases, with 12 bases sitting between them. The germline V gene has CDR1 SGHDN and CDR2 FVKESK. This CDR3 has 15 amino acids. CDR3 region: CASSPFARTYNEQFF. CDR3 coding DNA: TGTGCCAGCAGCCCCTTTGCAAGAACCTACAATGAGCAGTTCTTC.

The chain employs TRBV7-3 and TRBJ2-3; 10 bases fit TRBD2. V dropped 0 bases and J dropped 2; count of bases not matched to a gene: 8. Germline V gene lookup returns CDR1 SGHTA and CDR2 FQGTGA. CDR3 length equals 18 residues. The DNA of the CDR3 is TGTGCCAGCAGCTTAACGTTCTCTAGCGGGGGTAACACAGATACGCAGTATTTT. Amino acids: CASSLTFSSGGNTDTQYF.

This clonotype was found many times. This sequence joins TRBV12-3 or TRBV12-4 and TRBJ1-3; D is ambiguous. V lost 2 bases, J lost 8 bases, and 4 bases lay in between. The CDR3 spans 11 residues. CDR3 DNA: TGTGCCAGCAGTTTAACGGACACCATATATTTT. This gives the protein CASSLTDTIYF.